The rows below give T cell receptor beta chains drawn from one sample of a study of metastatic and nonmetastatic thyroid tumors. Using MiXCR, TCRdb re-called clones from the PCR reads. The profile shows around 18,000 clones, around a third of them singletons. The material sequenced was tumor tissue. Source of these receptors: a female donor with papillary thyroid cancer or a benign thyroid nodule (not recorded which). Some clones in this sample may be carry-over from other donors' samples. The CDR3 runs from the conserved cysteine through the conserved F or W. Fields, in order: J gene, V gene, D gene, clone size, CDR3 DNA, CDR3 protein. D genes are given only for firm matches. A row's size may be missing; if present it is once, few, many or a size class.

j_gene: TRBJ1-5; v_gene: TRBV6-1; d_gene: -; abundance: -; CDR3nt: TGTGCCAGCAGTGGGGCATTGGGGGACGAGGGGGGTCAGCCCCAGCATTTT; CDR3aa: CASSGALGDEGGQPQHF
j_gene: TRBJ1-6; v_gene: TRBV6-1; d_gene: -; abundance: few; CDR3nt: TGTGCAAGCAGTGGGACGGCCGATAATTCACCCCTCCACTTT; CDR3aa: CASSGTADNSPLHF
j_gene: TRBJ1-1; v_gene: TRBV2; d_gene: -; abundance: few; CDR3nt: TGTGCCAGCAGTGTCTCAGGTGGAGACACTGAAGCTTTCTTT; CDR3aa: CASSVSGGDTEAFF
j_gene: TRBJ2-3; v_gene: TRBV27; d_gene: -; abundance: many; CDR3nt: TGTGCCAGCAGGAGGTGGGGACTCCGGGGCACAGATACGCAGTATTTT; CDR3aa: CASRRWGLRGTDTQYF
j_gene: TRBJ2-1; v_gene: TRBV7-9; d_gene: -; abundance: many; CDR3nt: TGTGCCAGCAGCTTACTCCAGGGCGGGACTTACAATGAGCAGTTCTTC; CDR3aa: CASSLLQGGTYNEQFF
j_gene: TRBJ2-7; v_gene: TRBV19; d_gene: TRBD1; abundance: few; CDR3nt: TGTGCCAGTAGTATACGACAGGGGGCTAACGAGCAGTACTTC; CDR3aa: CASSIRQGANEQYF
j_gene: TRBJ1-4; v_gene: TRBV6-2/TRBV6-3; d_gene: -; abundance: -; CDR3nt: TGTGCCAGCAGTTACGGGGTCAACGGGGGCGAAAAACTGTTTTTT; CDR3aa: CASSYGVNGGEKLFF
j_gene: TRBJ2-7; v_gene: TRBV7-8; d_gene: TRBD2; abundance: -; CDR3nt: TGTGCCAGCAGCTTGGGCACGGGAGGGCCCTACGAGCAGTACTTC; CDR3aa: CASSLGTGGPYEQYF
j_gene: TRBJ2-7; v_gene: TRBV12-3/TRBV12-4; d_gene: TRBD1; abundance: few; CDR3nt: TGTGCCAGCAGTCGACCGGGACAGTCCTACGAGCAGTACTTC; CDR3aa: CASSRPGQSYEQYF
j_gene: TRBJ2-1; v_gene: TRBV20-1; d_gene: TRBD2; abundance: many; CDR3nt: TGCAGTGCCCGGAGGGTCGCTAGCGGGGCTCTGGACAATGAGCAGTTCTTC; CDR3aa: CSARRVASGALDNEQFF
j_gene: TRBJ2-7; v_gene: TRBV6-1; d_gene: TRBD2; abundance: -; CDR3nt: TGTGCCAGCAGCCAGGTCACGGGGGGTGAGCAGTACTTC; CDR3aa: CASSQVTGGEQYF
j_gene: TRBJ1-3; v_gene: TRBV7-8; d_gene: -; abundance: few; CDR3nt: TGTGCCAGCAGCTTAATTAAGGAAGGTGTAAGCACCATATATTTT; CDR3aa: CASSLIKEGVSTIYF
j_gene: TRBJ2-5; v_gene: TRBV20-1; d_gene: TRBD2; abundance: -; CDR3nt: TGCAGTGCTAGAGAGGGACTAGCGGGAGGCGGGGAGACCCAGTACTTC; CDR3aa: CSAREGLAGGGETQYF
j_gene: TRBJ2-5; v_gene: TRBV6-2/TRBV6-3; d_gene: -; abundance: many; CDR3nt: TGTGCCAGCACCATAACAGGGTTCCAAGAGACCCAGTACTTC; CDR3aa: CASTITGFQETQYF
j_gene: TRBJ2-7; v_gene: TRBV2; d_gene: TRBD2; abundance: -; CDR3nt: TGTGCCAGCATGCAGCGGGAGGGCCTGTACGAGCAGTACTTC; CDR3aa: CASMQREGLYEQYF
j_gene: TRBJ2-3; v_gene: TRBV30; d_gene: -; abundance: -; CDR3nt: TGTGCCTGGCTAGGCCCCGGAGCTACGCAGTATTTT; CDR3aa: CAWLGPGATQYF
j_gene: TRBJ1-6; v_gene: TRBV11-2; d_gene: TRBD1; abundance: few; CDR3nt: TGTGCCAGCAGCCAGGGGGGCACCTATAATTCACCCCTCCACTTT; CDR3aa: CASSQGGTYNSPLHF
j_gene: TRBJ2-4; v_gene: TRBV20-1; d_gene: TRBD2; abundance: -; CDR3nt: TGCAGTGCTAGTCCCTTAGCGGGAGGAGAAAAAAACATTCAGTACTTC; CDR3aa: CSASPLAGGEKNIQYF
j_gene: TRBJ2-7; v_gene: TRBV6-1; d_gene: -; abundance: -; CDR3nt: TGTGCCAGCAGTTCCCCCGGCCAGAGCTCCTACGAGCAGTACTTC; CDR3aa: CASSSPGQSSYEQYF
j_gene: TRBJ2-7; v_gene: TRBV7-3; d_gene: TRBD1; abundance: few; CDR3nt: TGTGCCAGCAGCTTAAGGGACAGTTGCTACGAGCAGTACTTC; CDR3aa: CASSLRDSCYEQYF
j_gene: TRBJ1-2; v_gene: TRBV3-1; d_gene: -; abundance: medium-sized; CDR3nt: TGTGCCAGCAGCCAAGCACCGAGATATGGCTACACCTTC; CDR3aa: CASSQAPRYGYTF
j_gene: TRBJ2-1; v_gene: TRBV6-6; d_gene: TRBD2; abundance: medium-sized; CDR3nt: TGTGCCAGCAGTTACTCCCTAGCGGGAGGTAACAATGAGCAGTTCTTC; CDR3aa: CASSYSLAGGNNEQFF
j_gene: TRBJ2-1; v_gene: TRBV19; d_gene: -; abundance: medium-sized; CDR3nt: TGTGCCAGTAGCGATCTTGGTGGGACTTACAATGAGCAGTTCTTC; CDR3aa: CASSDLGGTYNEQFF
j_gene: TRBJ2-1; v_gene: TRBV11-2; d_gene: -; abundance: -; CDR3nt: TGTGCCAGCAGCTATGCCGGGACCCCTTACAATGAGCAGTTCTTC; CDR3aa: CASSYAGTPYNEQFF
j_gene: TRBJ2-7; v_gene: TRBV6-1; d_gene: -; abundance: few; CDR3nt: TGTGCCAGTACCCAATCCTTAGGGCGTGGGCAGTACTTC; CDR3aa: CASTQSLGRGQYF
j_gene: TRBJ2-7; v_gene: TRBV29-1; d_gene: TRBD1; abundance: -; CDR3nt: TGCAGCGTTGAAAACAGGGGGACATACGAGCAGAACTTC; CDR3aa: CSVENRGTYEQNF